This passage covers 7 T cell receptor beta chains from one sample sequenced in a study of T cells in Graves' hyperthyroidism and ophthalmopathy. Authors of the study amplified TCR beta CDR3 regions from RNA transcripts. TCR CDR3 underwent first-round RT-PCR with the HTBI primer set. Via MiXCR, TCRdb re-called the multiplex PCR reads, giving one row per CDR3 protein. The sample consists of around 440,000 distinct CDR3 sequences, approximately 15% of them appearing once. Sequenced material: blood. All receptors come from a woman aged 18-29 years with Graves' hyperthyroidism.

This clonotype was observed at least ten times. This chain links TRBV7-3 with TRBJ2-3; possibly TRBD1 for D (5 bases). Germline loops: CDR1 SGHTA, CDR2 FQGTGA. This CDR3 contains 14 residues. V was shortened by 4 bases and J by 6 bases, with 14 bases between the two germline ends. CDR3 protein: CASSSGSSGDTQYF. As DNA, the CDR3 is TGTGCCAGCAGCTCCGGGTCCTCAGGGGATACGCAGTATTTT.

This clonotype was seen repeatedly, ten times or more. The rearrangement links TRBV6-1 to TRBJ2-7; D could derive from TRBD1 or TRBD2 (5 bases each). The germline V gene encodes CDR1 MNHNS and CDR2 SASEGT. With 6 bases removed from V and 4 bases from J, the gap between germline ends came to 13 bases. The CDR3 contains 13 residues. In DNA form, the CDR3 reads TGTGCCAGCAGCCCTTGGGGGAAGTACGAGCAGTACTTC. Its translation: CASSPWGKYEQYF.

This clonotype was detected ten times or more. V usage is TRBV27 and J usage is TRBJ2-7; 8 bases match TRBD2. The CDR3 is 16 residues long. Germline V gene data show CDR1 as MNHEY and CDR2 as SMNVEV (reference sequence). J gave up 2 bases and V 0 bases, and 6 bases lay outside the gene matches. The chain's CDR3 is CASSLSAGGSPYEQYF. CDR3 bases: TGTGCCAGCAGTTTATCTGCGGGGGGCTCACCCTACGAGCAGTACTTC.

The V call is TRBV20-1, the J call TRBJ2-1; D is uncertain. Trimming removed 3 bases from V and 10 bases from J, with 16 bases in between. Germline V gene lookup returns CDR1 DFQATT and CDR2 SNEGSKA (reference sequence). CDR3 size: 13 residues. This CDR3 reads CSARSPSVGEQFF. CDR3 DNA: TGCAGTGCTAGGAGTCCCTCTGTGGGGGAGCAGTTCTTC.

The sample holds many counts of this clonotype. The chain couples TRBV24-1 to TRBJ2-1, with TRBD2 matching over 8 bases. V was clipped by 5 bases and J by 2 bases; unmatched bases: 4. Germline V lookup: CDR1 KGHDR, CDR2 SFDVKD. This CDR3 spans 15 amino acids. The CDR3 region is CATSAPGGTYNEQFF. CDR3 sequence (DNA): TGTGCCACCAGTGCGCCGGGAGGGACCTACAATGAGCAGTTCTTC.

In the case of this clonotype: One base away lies a much larger clone, so this may be a sequencing read error. V and J are TRBV7-9 and TRBJ1-5; 9 bases match TRBD1. This CDR3 contains 15 residues. J gave up 9 bases and V 5 bases, and 11 bases lay outside the gene matches. Germline V gene lookup returns CDR1 SEHNR and CDR2 FQNEAQ (reference sequence). For the CDR3, the DNA is TGTGCCAGCAGCACCGATAGGACAGGGGATCTGCCCCAGCATTTT. This codes for CASSTDRTGDLPQHF.

This clonotype has at least ten counts. This chain joins TRBV6-1 and TRBJ2-5, with 8 bases identical to TRBD1. Germline CDR1 MNHNS, CDR2 SASEGT. The junction had 8 bases not matched to a gene; V was cut back by 3 bases and J by 2 bases. The CDR3 consists of 16 residues. The chain's CDR3 is CASSDSDRVVQETQYF. DNA for the CDR3: TGTGCCAGCAGTGATTCGGACAGGGTAGTGCAAGAGACCCAGTACTTC.